Each of the 20 T cell receptor beta chains below was sequenced from the same sample in a study of cytomegalovirus exposure and HLA in healthy donors. Amplification used 60 Vbeta primers and 13 Jbeta primers. TCRdb's table, derived via immunoSEQ multiplex PCR, lists solely in-frame clones and lacks some. The table lists over 70,000 clones, about 73% of them singletons, with about 10% in the top ten. Sample: PBMCs. These receptors were obtained from a woman in her 50s in good health and CMV-seropositive.

This clone was counted only a few times. The chain has TRBV18 and TRBJ1-6; D unclear. Trimming removed 3 bases from V and 11 bases from J, with 8 bases in between. CDR1 KGHSH and CDR2 LQKENI come from the germline V gene. CDR3 length: 12 amino acids. CDR3 in amino acids: CASSPEGTPLHF. The CDR3 coding sequence is TGTGCCAGCTCACCGGAGGGCACACCCCTCCACTTT.

This chain connects TRBV6-5 to TRBJ1-1; TRBD1 matches 9 bases. CDR3 length equals 16 residues. V shed 2 bases, J shed 0 bases, and the junction held 4 bases outside the gene matches. Germline CDR1 MNHEY, CDR2 SVGAGI. For the CDR3, the DNA is TGTGCCAGCAGTTACCGAGGACAGGGGATGAACACTGAAGCTTTCTTT. It encodes CASSYRGQGMNTEAFF.

V gene TRBV28 combines with J gene TRBJ1-2, with D tentatively TRBD1 (6 bases). Germline loops: CDR1 MDHEN, CDR2 SYDVKM. This CDR3 has 14 amino acids. V was pared by 6 bases and J by 4 bases, with 15 bases between. The CDR3, as DNA: TGTGCCAGCAGCCGGGGGGGCACTACCTATGGCTACACCTTC. Amino acid sequence: CASSRGGTTYGYTF.

The chain combines TRBV7-9 with TRBJ1-1, with D unresolved. Per the germline V gene, CDR1 is SEHNR and CDR2 is FQNEAQ (reference sequence). The CDR3 is 14 amino acids. V lost 0 bases, J lost 0 bases, and 5 bases lay in between. CDR3 DNA sequence: TGTGCCAGCAGCTTAGCCTCGGTGAACACTGAAGCTTTCTTT. Translation gives CASSLASVNTEAFF.

This clone has just one count. The chain has TRBV19 and TRBJ2-2, with a tentative D call TRBD1 (5 bases). The V gene's germline CDR1 is LNHDA and CDR2 SQIVND (reference sequence). V was clipped by 5 bases and J by 6 bases, with 10 bases between them. This CDR3 is built from 13 residues. The CDR3, as DNA: TGTGCCAGTAGTCCGCAGGGTTCCGGGGAGCTGTTTTTT. It translates to CASSPQGSGELFF.

This chain uses TRBV5-4 with TRBJ2-3, with TRBD1 matching over 9 bases. There are 14 residues in the CDR3. Germline V gene data show CDR1 as SGHNT and CDR2 as YYREEE (reference sequence). J gave up 5 bases and V 4 bases, and 5 bases lay outside the gene matches. The CDR3 DNA follows: TGTGCCAGCAGCCGACAGGGGGTGAGAGATACGCAGTATTTT. It yields the protein CASSRQGVRDTQYF.

This chain joins TRBV7-8 and TRBJ1-3; D not resolved. Germline CDR1 SGHVS, CDR2 FQNEAQ. The CDR3 sequence is 15 residues long. The V and J ends lost 1 base and 3 bases respectively, with 10 bases between them. CDR3 nucleotide sequence: TGTGCCAGCAGCTTAGTGTATGACATTGGAAACACCATATATTTT. Protein sequence: CASSLVYDIGNTIYF.

The rearrangement uses TRBV7-2 and TRBJ2-1; tentative D call: TRBD1 (6 bases). This CDR3 comprises 14 residues. Germline V lookup: CDR1 SGHTA, CDR2 FQGNSA. The V end was cut by 2 bases, the J end by 2 bases, with 7 bases between. In DNA, the CDR3 is TGTGCCAGCAGCTTAACAGGGCCCTACAATGAGCAGTTCTTC. Translation gives CASSLTGPYNEQFF.

The chain joins TRBV7-2 to TRBJ2-2; D may be TRBD1 (6 bases). The CDR3 spans 16 residues. The germline V gene encodes CDR1 SGHTA and CDR2 FQGNSA. Trimming shortened V by 5 bases and J by 2 bases, and 15 bases separated the two germline ends. The CDR3: CASSLYGTSNTGELFF. CDR3 nucleotide sequence: TGTGCCAGCAGCCTATACGGGACATCAAACACCGGGGAGCTGTTTTTT.

This clone has a handful of counts. The chain is built from TRBV6-4 and TRBJ1-1; 12 nucleotides align to TRBD1. The CDR3 has 17 amino acids. The V gene end was trimmed by 6 bases and the J gene end by 3 bases; junction bases not matched to a gene: 11. The germline CDR1 and CDR2 sequences are MRHNA and SNTAGT. CDR3 sequence reads: CASSAPGDRGLHTEAFF. The CDR3 coding sequence is TGTGCCAGCAGCGCACCCGGGGACAGGGGGCTTCACACTGAAGCTTTCTTT.

This chain links TRBV4-2 with TRBJ2-7; no clear D gene. This CDR3 spans 14 amino acids. The germline gives CDR1 LGHNA, CDR2 YNFKEQ. Trimming took off 2 bases at V and 4 bases at J, with 12 bases between the two ends. CDR3 nucleotide sequence: TGTGCCAGCAGCCAAAGTCTCCAGGTATACGAGCAGTACTTC. Its protein product is CASSQSLQVYEQYF.

The chain links TRBV5-1 to TRBJ1-5, with D perhaps TRBD1 (6 bases). CDR3 length: 15 amino acids. V was pared by 1 base and J by 0 bases, with 8 bases between. Germline lookup yields CDR1 SGHRS and CDR2 YFSETQ. This CDR3 reads CASSLQGNSNQPQHF. CDR3 sequence (DNA): TGCGCCAGCAGCTTGCAGGGGAATAGCAATCAGCCCCAGCATTTT.

This clone was counted a few times. CDR3 nucleotides: TGCGCCAGCAGCTTGTCGAGCGGGGTCCCCTCCTACGAGCAGTACTTC. Amino acids: CASSLSSGVPSYEQYF. The rearrangement links TRBV5-1 to TRBJ2-7, with 7 bases aligning to TRBD2. This CDR3 has 16 residues. With V trimmed by 1 base and J by 0 bases, 7 bases remained unmatched. Germline V gene sequence: CDR1 SGHRS, CDR2 YFSETQ.

This clone was found a few times. This chain uses TRBV11-3 with TRBJ2-1; 10 bases map to TRBD2. This CDR3 has 16 amino acids. Trimming cost V 4 bases and J 0 bases; bases outside gene matches: 3. Germline CDR1 and CDR2: SGHNT and YENEEA. Written as DNA, the CDR3 is TGTGCCAGCAGCTCGGCTAGCGGGAGCTCCTACAATGAGCAGTTCTTC. Protein sequence: CASSSASGSSYNEQFF.

This clone was observed once. The chain carries TRBV6-1 and TRBJ2-1, with 9 bases matching TRBD2. J lost 4 bases, V lost 4 bases, and 8 bases had no gene match. The V gene's germline CDR1 is MNHNS and CDR2 SASEGT. This CDR3 comprises 16 residues. The CDR3, as DNA: TGTGCCAGCAGTGGGAGAGCGGGACTAGCATACAATGAGCAGTTCTTC. Its translation: CASSGRAGLAYNEQFF.

The chain employs TRBV4-1 and TRBJ1-4; TRBD1 might be the D (6 bases). This CDR3 has 17 residues. Trimming pared 4 bases from V and 8 bases from J, leaving 23 bases between. Germline assignment: CDR1 MGHRA and CDR2 YSYEKL. CDR3 sequence (DNA): TGCGCCAGCAGCCCAGAGGGGGGAGACCCTGGAGGCGAAAAACTGTTTTTT. Translating it yields CASSPEGGDPGGEKLFF.

Only a few counts were recorded for this clone. This chain links TRBV5-6 with TRBJ2-5, with a tentative D call TRBD2 (6 bases). This CDR3 is 14 amino acids long. V gave up 2 bases and J gave up 5 bases, with 13 bases separating them. The V gene's germline CDR1 is SGHDT and CDR2 YYEEEE. CDR3 region: CASSFAGSRETQYF. For the CDR3, the DNA is TGTGCCAGCAGCTTCGCCGGGAGTCGGGAGACCCAGTACTTC.

This clone was observed a handful of times. In nucleotides, the CDR3 is TGTGCCAGCAGCCAAAATAGCGGGGCGTTCACAGATACGCAGTATTTT. This gives the protein CASSQNSGAFTDTQYF. The V and J genes are TRBV7-2 and TRBJ2-3, with TRBD2 identical over 8 bases. The V gene's germline CDR1 is SGHTA and CDR2 FQGNSA. The length of the CDR3 is 16 residues. V lost 5 bases and J lost 2; bases outside the gene matches: 9. Based on the CDR3 plus reference TRBV7-2 and TRBJ2-3, the full variable domain is GAGVSQSPSNKVTEKGKDVELRCDPISGHTALYWYRQSLGQGLEFLIYFQGNSAPDKSGLPSDRFSAERTGGSVSTLTIQRTQQEDSAVYLCASSQNSGAFTDTQYFGPGTRLTVL.

The chain carries TRBV7-9 and TRBJ2-2; 8 bases align to TRBD1. Trimming at V came to 5 bases and at J to 3 bases, leaving 8 bases not matched to a gene. This CDR3 spans 16 amino acids. Germline V gives CDR1 SEHNR, CDR2 FQNEAQ (reference sequence). The CDR3 loop is CASSHIGQGYTGELFF. As DNA, the CDR3 is TGTGCCAGCAGCCACATCGGACAGGGTTACACCGGGGAGCTGTTTTTT.

The chain carries TRBV5-5 and TRBJ2-3; 10 bases fit TRBD2. CDR3 size: 15 residues. Looked up from germline, CDR1 is SGHKS and CDR2 is YYEKEE (reference sequence). V shed 1 base and J 6 bases; nucleotides not matched to a gene: 5. This chain's CDR3 is CASSLSGRAVDTQYF. In DNA, the CDR3 is TGTGCCAGCAGCTTGAGCGGGAGGGCCGTGGATACGCAGTATTTT.